Shown below are 21 T cell receptor beta chains from a single sample sequenced in a study of cytomegalovirus exposure and HLA in healthy donors. Primers: 60 Vbeta forward and 13 Jbeta reverse. Libraries were prepared by immunoSEQ multiplex PCR; TCRdb keeps only in-frame clonotypes and omits some of them. Of over 150,000 clones in the sample, 65% to 80% were seen once. The sequenced sample was PBMCs. The receptors were sampled from a woman aged 45-65 years in good health and CMV-seropositive.

As for this clone: The same CDR3 also results from other DNA sequences found in this sample. The V gene is TRBV30, the J gene TRBJ1-1; 9 bases are a match to TRBD1. V shed 0 bases, J shed 4 bases, and the junction held 3 bases outside the gene matches. Germline V gene data show CDR1 as GTSNPN and CDR2 as SVGIG (reference sequence). The CDR3 spans 14 residues. CDR3 protein: CAWSVGQGTTEAFF. The CDR3 region has the DNA TGTGCCTGGAGTGTCGGACAGGGGACCACTGAAGCTTTCTTT.

The CDR3 protein is CASSDWTATTYEQYF. The CDR3 nucleotides are TGTGCCAGCAGTGATTGGACAGCTACAACCTACGAGCAGTACTTC. This sequence joins TRBV25-1 and TRBJ2-7; D possibly corresponds to TRBD1 (6 bases). The germline V gene has CDR1 MGHDK and CDR2 SYGVNS. V shed 3 bases and J shed 2 bases, with 14 bases lying between them. CDR3 length equals 15 residues.

The rearrangement joins TRBV11-3 to TRBJ2-1; TRBD2 aligns across 13 bases. The CDR3 length is 17 residues. V lost 4 bases to trimming and J lost 6 bases; unmatched junction nucleotides: 9. Germline V lookup: CDR1 SGHNT, CDR2 YENEEA. The CDR3, as DNA: TGTGCCAGCAGCTCCGGACTAGCGGGAGCTCAGTCCAATGAGCAGTTCTTC. Its protein is CASSSGLAGAQSNEQFF.

This clone appeared a few times. An end of the junction differs from the germline gene, which may be a read error. V is TRBV7-9 and J is TRBJ2-7; 9 bases line up with TRBD1. The length of the CDR3 is 16 residues. Per the germline V gene, CDR1 is SEHNR and CDR2 is FQNEAQ (reference sequence). The CDR3 protein is CSSSSVGGQGAYEQYF. The CDR3 DNA is TGTTCCAGCAGCTCCGTGGGGGGACAGGGCGCCTACGAGCAGTACTTC.

V usage is TRBV2 and J usage is TRBJ1-6, with 9 bases matching TRBD1. The V segment lost 5 bases and the J segment 5 bases; nucleotides outside the gene matches: 4. Per germline, CDR1 SNHLY and CDR2 FYNNEI. CDR3 length: 15 residues. For the CDR3, the DNA is TGTGCCAGCAGTCAACAGGGGGCGGATAATTCACCCCTCCACTTT. Translated, it gives CASSQQGADNSPLHF.

CDR3 sequence reads: CASSSAGYTYNEQFF. The CDR3, as DNA: TGTGCCAGCTCATCAGCGGGATACACCTACAATGAGCAGTTCTTC. The chain carries TRBV18 and TRBJ2-1; 7 bases fit TRBD2. Germline-derived CDR1 and CDR2 are KGHSH and LQKENI. The CDR3 loop spans 15 amino acids. Losses at the gene ends were 5 bases for V and 2 bases for J; bases not matched to a gene: 6.

The chain links TRBV6-5 to TRBJ2-1; D is possibly TRBD2 (6 bases). Germline values: CDR1 MNHEY, CDR2 SVGAGI. The CDR3 covers 15 residues. The ends were cut back, 4 bases at V and 8 bases at J, with 18 bases in the middle. CDR3: CASSWEGLTGYEQFF. Here the CDR3 DNA reads TGTGCCAGCAGTTGGGAAGGACTAACCGGTTATGAGCAGTTCTTC.

V is TRBV11-2 and J is TRBJ2-7; perhaps TRBD1 as D (6 bases). Germline V CDR1 and CDR2: SGHAT, FQNNGV. The length of the CDR3 is 14 residues. Between the trimmed V and J ends, which lost 0 bases and 4 bases, there was a span of 10 bases. The CDR3, as DNA: TGTGCCAGCAGCTTAGATCTAAGGGGGTACGAGCAGTACTTC. Protein product: CASSLDLRGYEQYF.

This chain uses TRBV6-5 with TRBJ1-5; 7 nucleotides align to TRBD1. V dropped 2 bases and J dropped 7; count of bases not matched to a gene: 5. Germline V gene data show CDR1 as MNHEY and CDR2 as SVGAGI. The CDR3 is 14 residues long. In DNA, the CDR3 is TGTGCCAGCAGTTACAGAGGGGGCGGGCAGCCCCAGCATTTT. Residues: CASSYRGGGQPQHF.

The genes are TRBV6-6 and TRBJ2-3; possibly TRBD2 for D (5 bases). Trimming took off 5 bases at V and 1 base at J, with 13 bases between the two ends. The germline V gene encodes CDR1 MNHNY and CDR2 SVGAGI (reference sequence). CDR3 length equals 15 residues. The CDR3 nucleotides are TGTGCCAGCAGTCGGGGTGGTGAGCGCACAGATACGCAGTATTTT. Translating it yields CASSRGGERTDTQYF.

The chain links TRBV5-6 to TRBJ1-1, with 8 nucleotides matching TRBD1. The junction had 10 bases not matched to a gene; V was cut back by 4 bases and J by 8 bases. This CDR3 spans 14 amino acids. The germline V gene encodes CDR1 SGHDT and CDR2 YYEEEE. For the CDR3, the DNA is TGTGCCAGCAGCCGGAGCTTTGGGACAGGCGAAGCTTTCTTT. Protein sequence: CASSRSFGTGEAFF.

This clone was seen a handful of times. The chain uses TRBV11-1 and TRBJ1-1; D unclear. The ends were cut back, 3 bases at V and 1 base at J, with 9 bases in the middle. Germline CDR1 is SGHAT and CDR2 is FQDESV (reference sequence). The CDR3 length is 14 residues. Here the CDR3 reads CASSLQLQNTEAFF. Written as DNA, the CDR3 is TGTGCCAGCAGCTTGCAACTACAGAACACTGAAGCTTTCTTT.

The chain joins TRBV9 to TRBJ2-5; 10 bases agree with TRBD2. Germline CDR1 and CDR2: SGDLS and YYNGEE. The CDR3 is 16 amino acids. V lost 0 bases, J lost 2 bases, and 4 bases stayed unmatched. The CDR3 DNA is TGTGCCAGCAGCGTAGATGCTAGCGGGAGACAAGAGACCCAGTACTTC. Amino acid sequence: CASSVDASGRQETQYF.

This clone was observed a handful of times. This sequence joins TRBV19 and TRBJ1-2; D is undetermined. The CDR3 has 14 amino acids. Per the germline V gene, CDR1 is LNHDA and CDR2 is SQIVND (reference sequence). V gave up 5 bases and J gave up 6 bases, with 16 bases separating them. The CDR3 DNA reads TGTGCCAGTAGTGGAGAGCGTGGTGTTCATGGCTACACCTTC. This translates into CASSGERGVHGYTF. Looking up the rest from reference TRBV19 and TRBJ1-2 gives the full variable domain: DGGITQSPKYLFRKEGQNVTLSCEQNLNHDAMYWYRQDPGQGLRLIYYSQIVNDFQKGDIAEGYSVSREKKESFPLTVTSAQKNPTAFYLCASSGERGVHGYTFGSGTRLTVV.

V usage is TRBV30 and J usage is TRBJ2-5; 13 nucleotides match TRBD2. CDR3 length: 16 amino acids. The J segment lost 0 bases and the V segment lost 2 bases, leaving 3 bases of the junction unmatched. CDR1 and CDR2 (germline): GTSNPN, SVGIG (reference sequence). CDR3: CAWSYGLAGDQETQYF. CDR3 coding DNA: TGTGCCTGGAGTTACGGACTAGCGGGGGACCAAGAGACCCAGTACTTC.

The gene calls are TRBV30 and TRBJ1-2, with D perhaps TRBD1 (5 bases). The germline V gene encodes CDR1 GTSNPN and CDR2 SVGIG (reference sequence). The CDR3 length is 13 residues. With 7 bases removed from V and 8 bases from J, the gap between germline ends came to 20 bases. CDR3 bases: TGTGCCTCCTCCCTTCAGGGTCGGGAGGGCTACACCTTC. Translated, it gives CASSLQGREGYTF.

The chain uses TRBV16 and TRBJ1-2; no clear D. With 1 base removed from V and 4 bases from J, the gap between germline ends came to 10 bases. This CDR3 contains 14 residues. CDR1 and CDR2 (germline): KGHSY, FQNENV. CDR3 region: CASSQFTQLYGYTF. The CDR3 DNA is TGTGCCAGCAGCCAATTTACCCAACTCTATGGCTACACCTTC.

The chain joins TRBV6-5 to TRBJ2-7; D may be TRBD1 (6 bases). Trimming removed 7 bases at V and 0 bases at J, with 10 bases between. Germline assignment: CDR1 MNHEY and CDR2 SVGAGI. The CDR3 is 13 residues long. The CDR3 region is CASTTGSSYEQYF. The CDR3 DNA reads TGTGCCAGCACCACAGGGTCCTCCTACGAGCAGTACTTC.

There are a few counts of this clone. The V and J genes are TRBV7-2 and TRBJ1-2, with D perhaps TRBD1 (6 bases). CDR3 length: 16 residues. Germline V gene lookup returns CDR1 SGHTA and CDR2 FQGNSA. Deletions cut 0 bases from V and 1 base from J, with 12 bases between. CDR3 sequence (DNA): TGTGCCAGCAGCTTAGCGCTGGGGGGGCTTAACTATGGCTACACCTTC. It encodes CASSLALGGLNYGYTF.

The J gene is TRBJ2-7, the V gene TRBV28; 9 positions match TRBD2. Germline CDR1 reads MDHEN; CDR2 reads SYDVKM. Trimming cost V 6 bases and J 1 base; bases outside gene matches: 4. This CDR3 is 14 amino acids long. The CDR3 bases are TGTGCCAGCAGGTATCTAGCGGGATCCTACGAGCAGTACTTC. Its protein is CASRYLAGSYEQYF.

This chain joins TRBV30 and TRBJ2-7, with D tentatively TRBD1 (5 bases). CDR1 and CDR2 from the germline V gene are GTSNPN and SVGIG (reference sequence). This CDR3 is 16 amino acids long. V was shortened by 0 bases and J by 3 bases, with 18 bases between the two germline ends. CDR3 nucleotide sequence: TGTGCCTGGAGTGTATTCGACAGAACCAAACTCTACGAGCAGTACTTC. Its translation: CAWSVFDRTKLYEQYF.